The 24 T cell receptor beta chains below were found in one sample sequenced in a study of shared clonotypes between healthy human individuals. Generated by immunoSEQ multiplex PCR, the TCRdb table keeps only in-frame clones and is missing some. Of under 200,000 clones in the sample, 90% to 95% were seen once. Sequenced sample: naive CD4+ T cells sorted from blood. The subset is: CD45RA+ positively selected. These receptor sequences come from a woman aged 25 to 39 in good health.

This sequence joins TRBV28 and TRBJ2-5; possibly TRBD1 for D (6 bases). The J call may be incorrect, as the DNA end agrees better with TRBJ2-7. There are 14 residues in the CDR3. The germline CDR1 and CDR2 sequences are MDHEN and SYDVKM. The chain's CDR3 is CATWTDSSTYEQYF. CDR3 bases: TGTGCCACCTGGACAGACAGTTCAACCTACGAGCAGTACTTC.

The chain links TRBV19 to TRBJ2-5; 9 bases agree with TRBD1. V was pared by 5 bases and J by 4 bases, with 2 bases of the junction left unmatched. The germline gives CDR1 LNHDA, CDR2 SQIVND (reference sequence). The CDR3 has 13 amino acids. DNA of the CDR3: TGTGCCAGTAGTGAACAGGGGGCAGAGACCCAGTACTTC. This codes for CASSEQGAETQYF.

The chain links TRBV5-4 to TRBJ2-7; 10 nucleotides align to TRBD2. This CDR3 has 16 residues. Germline CDR1 reads SGHNT; CDR2 reads YYREEE (reference sequence). Losses at the gene ends were 0 bases for V and 2 bases for J; bases not matched to a gene: 5. The CDR3 region is CASSLVGLAETYEQYF. DNA of the CDR3: TGTGCCAGCAGCTTGGTAGGACTAGCGGAGACCTACGAGCAGTACTTC.

The chain has TRBV28 and TRBJ2-1, with D maybe TRBD2 (5 bases). Germline V lookup: CDR1 MDHEN, CDR2 SYDVKM. The V end lost 4 bases, the J end lost 9 bases, and 13 bases lay between the germline ends. This CDR3 region has 13 residues. The CDR3 loop is CASSSGHSGEQFF. The DNA of the CDR3 is TGTGCCAGCAGTTCTGGCCACAGCGGTGAGCAGTTCTTC.

J is TRBJ2-4 and V is TRBV30, with D tentatively TRBD2 (5 bases). The CDR3 runs to 12 residues. V was trimmed by 0 bases and J by 13 bases, leaving 13 bases between them. CDR1 and CDR2 (germline): GTSNPN, SVGIG (reference sequence). DNA of the CDR3: TGTGCCTGGAGTGTAGGCGGGCCGTCGCAGTACTTC. Translation gives CAWSVGGPSQYF.

The CDR3 is CASSSLRYNEQFF. The CDR3 DNA reads TGTGCCAGCAGCTCGCTTAGATACAATGAGCAGTTCTTC. The gene calls are TRBV5-6 and TRBJ2-1; D call uncertain. The V and J ends lost 3 bases and 4 bases respectively, with 8 bases between them. Germline V gene lookup returns CDR1 SGHDT and CDR2 YYEEEE. The CDR3 is 13 amino acids.

This clone has only one observation. The V gene is TRBV7-2, the J gene TRBJ1-5; possibly TRBD1 for D (5 bases). Deletions cut 2 bases from V and 5 bases from J, with 10 bases between. This CDR3 spans 14 amino acids. Germline assignment: CDR1 SGHTA and CDR2 FQGNSA. CDR3 region: CASSLKVGDQPQHF. For the CDR3, the DNA is TGTGCCAGCAGCTTAAAAGTGGGGGATCAGCCCCAGCATTTT.

This clone was seen a single time. The V call is TRBV5-5, the J call TRBJ1-1; D not certain. CDR1 SGHKS and CDR2 YYEKEE come from the germline V gene (reference sequence). V lost 1 base to trimming and J lost 5 bases, with 3 bases between them. The CDR3 has 11 residues. DNA for the CDR3: TGTGCCAGCAGCTTGTTTACTGAAGCTTTCTTT. This sequence encodes CASSLFTEAFF. Full variable domain (remainder filled in from reference TRBV5-5 and TRBJ1-1): DAGVTQSPTHLIKTRGQQVTLRCSPISGHKSVSWYQQVLGQGPQFIFQYYEKEERGRGNFPDRFSARQFPNYSSELNVNALLLGDSALYLCASSLFTEAFFGQGTRLTVV.

In nucleotides, the CDR3 is TGCGCCAGCAGCCAAGATTGGTATCAGCCCCAGCATTTT. It specifies CASSQDWYQPQHF. The chain is built from TRBV4-1 and TRBJ1-5; D unclear. Germline V lookup: CDR1 MGHRA, CDR2 YSYEKL. This CDR3 is built from 13 residues. Trimming took off 0 bases at V and 5 bases at J, with 5 bases between the two ends.

Only one count was recorded for this clone. V gene TRBV10-1 combines with J gene TRBJ2-7; D is possibly TRBD2 (6 bases). This CDR3 is 13 amino acids long. Trimming removed 2 bases from V and 6 bases from J, with 11 bases in between. Germline V lookup: CDR1 WNHNN, CDR2 SYGVQD (reference sequence). The CDR3 DNA reads TGCGCCAGCAGTGAGGTGTGGGGAGGCGAGCAGTACTTC. Translated, it gives CASSEVWGGEQYF.

This clone was counted a single time. The V and J genes are TRBV2 and TRBJ2-3; TRBD1 is a possible D gene (5 bases). Germline values: CDR1 SNHLY, CDR2 FYNNEI. CDR3 length: 13 amino acids. The ends were cut back, 10 bases at V and 6 bases at J, with 17 bases in the middle. This CDR3 is CATSWLGADTQYF. The CDR3, as DNA: TGTGCCACCTCTTGGCTTGGGGCGGATACGCAGTATTTT.

This chain connects TRBV29-1 to TRBJ1-1; maybe TRBD1 (6 bases). CDR1 is SQVTM and CDR2 is ANQGSEA in the germline V gene. Trimming pared 5 bases from V and 10 bases from J, leaving 11 bases between. This CDR3 is 10 amino acids long. CDR3 nucleotides: TGCAGCGTTCTGGGGGCTAGAGCTTTCTTT. Its translation: CSVLGARAFF.

The CDR3 sequence: CASSPIGRGQETQYF. The CDR3 nucleotides are TGTGCCAGCTCACCAATCGGCAGGGGCCAAGAGACCCAGTACTTC. The gene calls are TRBV18 and TRBJ2-5; a weak D match, TRBD1 (6 bases). V lost 2 bases and J lost 1, with 11 bases in between. The length of the CDR3 is 15 residues. The germline gives CDR1 KGHSH, CDR2 LQKENI. The complete variable domain, with remaining parts taken from reference TRBV18 and TRBJ2-5, reads NAGVMQNPRHLVRRRGQEARLRCSPMKGHSHVYWYRQLPEEGLKFMVYLQKENIIDESGMPKERFSAEFPKEGPSILRIQQVVRGDSAAYFCASSPIGRGQETQYFGPGTRLLVL.

This clone was detected once. V is TRBV7-2 and J is TRBJ1-5; a weak D match, TRBD1 (5 bases). Between the trimmed V and J ends, which lost 5 bases and 6 bases, there was a span of 17 bases. The CDR3 loop spans 15 amino acids. Germline CDR1 and CDR2: SGHTA and FQGNSA. The CDR3 nucleotides read TGTGCCAGCAGCCCCGGGACCGCGGGGAGTCAGCCCCAGCATTTT. Translation gives CASSPGTAGSQPQHF.

The gene calls are TRBV5-1 and TRBJ1-3, with TRBD1 identical over 8 bases. With 0 bases clipped from V and 4 bases from J, the junction kept 3 bases outside the gene matches. Germline assignment: CDR1 SGHRS and CDR2 YFSETQ. The CDR3 runs 15 residues. CDR3 nucleotides: TGCGCCAGCAGCTTGGAGCGACAGGGGGGAAACACCATATATTTT. It yields the protein CASSLERQGGNTIYF.

V gene TRBV28 combines with J gene TRBJ1-2; D ambiguous. Deletions cut 2 bases from V and 6 bases from J, with 10 bases between. This CDR3 comprises 13 residues. Germline V gene data show CDR1 as MDHEN and CDR2 as SYDVKM. CDR3 bases: TGTGCCAGCAGTTTAGTTCGGGCTCATGGCTACACCTTC. This codes for CASSLVRAHGYTF.

The V and J genes are TRBV28 and TRBJ2-1; D unclear. CDR3 length equals 15 residues. Trimming left V 3 bases short and J 2 bases short, with 11 bases between. Germline V lookup: CDR1 MDHEN, CDR2 SYDVKM. The CDR3 sequence: CASSLLSTTYNEQFF. CDR3 nucleotide sequence: TGTGCCAGCAGTTTGTTGTCTACCACCTACAATGAGCAGTTCTTC.

V is TRBV28 and J is TRBJ1-4, with 8 bases identical to TRBD1. Trimming cost V 5 bases and J 4 bases; bases outside gene matches: 6. The CDR3 is made up of 15 amino acids. The germline V gene has CDR1 MDHEN and CDR2 SYDVKM. Here the CDR3 DNA reads TGTGCCAGCAGTCCCTGGACAGGGAGTAATGAAAAACTGTTTTTT. This gives the protein CASSPWTGSNEKLFF.

The V gene is TRBV18, the J gene TRBJ2-5; TRBD1 aligns across 9 bases. V lost 2 bases, J lost 4 bases, and 5 bases stayed unmatched. The CDR3 consists of 15 residues. Germline loops: CDR1 KGHSH, CDR2 LQKENI. The CDR3 loop reads CASSPYTGGGETQYF. The CDR3 nucleotides are TGTGCCAGCTCACCATACACAGGGGGCGGAGAGACCCAGTACTTC.

This rearrangement joins TRBV5-1 to TRBJ2-4; perhaps TRBD2 as D (6 bases). V lost 4 bases, J lost 0 bases, and 20 bases lay in between. Germline lookup yields CDR1 SGHRS and CDR2 YFSETQ. The CDR3 loop spans 18 amino acids. CDR3 in amino acids: CASSGGAGDERAKNIQYF. The DNA for the CDR3 is TGCGCCAGCAGCGGCGGGGCGGGTGACGAAAGAGCCAAAAACATTCAGTACTTC. The full variable domain, in which reference TRBV5-1 and TRBJ2-4 provide the parts outside the CDR3, is KAGVTQTPRYLIKTRGQQVTLSCSPISGHRSVSWYQQTPGQGLQFLFEYFSETQRNKGNFPGRFSGRQFSNSRSEMNVSTLELGDSALYLCASSGGAGDERAKNIQYFGAGTRLSVL.

The chain has TRBV2 and TRBJ1-5; perhaps TRBD1 as D (6 bases). The germline V gene encodes CDR1 SNHLY and CDR2 FYNNEI. The CDR3 length is 14 residues. The V end was cut by 4 bases, the J end by 2 bases, with 9 bases between. Here the CDR3 reads CASSVNRGNQPQHF. The CDR3 DNA is TGTGCCAGCAGTGTAAACAGGGGCAATCAGCCCCAGCATTTT. Filled out from reference TRBV2 and TRBJ1-5, the complete variable domain reads EPEVTQTPSHQVTQMGQEVILRCVPISNHLYFYWYRQILGQKVEFLVSFYNNEISEKSEIFDDQFSVERPDGSNFTLKIRSTKLEDSAMYFCASSVNRGNQPQHFGDGTRLSIL.

The chain recombines TRBV19 with TRBJ1-1; TRBD1 is a possible D gene (6 bases). CDR3 length: 14 amino acids. Trimming pared 10 bases from V and 1 base from J, leaving 16 bases between. CDR1 is LNHDA and CDR2 is SQIVND in the germline V gene (reference sequence). As DNA, the CDR3 is TGTGCCACCTTTGAAGGACAGCCGAACACTGAAGCTTTCTTT. This translates into CATFEGQPNTEAFF.

The chain uses TRBV5-6 and TRBJ1-4; no definite D call. Trimming cost V 3 bases and J 3 bases, with 21 bases left between them. The CDR3 contains 18 residues. Germline assignment: CDR1 SGHDT and CDR2 YYEEEE. The CDR3 sequence is CASSSLGRESAANEKLFF. The CDR3 bases are TGTGCCAGCAGCTCCCTTGGTAGGGAATCTGCAGCTAATGAAAAACTGTTTTTT.

The chain links TRBV2 to TRBJ2-7, with 12 bases identical to TRBD2. This CDR3 has 14 amino acids. Trimming cost V 5 bases and J 6 bases; bases outside gene matches: 5. Germline V gene lookup returns CDR1 SNHLY and CDR2 FYNNEI. Written as DNA, the CDR3 is TGTGCCAGCAGTATCGGACTAGCGGGATCCGAGCAGTACTTC. It yields the protein CASSIGLAGSEQYF.